The present T cell receptor beta chain was sequenced within a study of PD-1 blockade in classical Hodgkin lymphoma (dated by TCRdb to the early 2020s). Looking at the study overall: Nivolumab dosing was 3 mg/kg intravenously every 2 weeks, continuing until either disease progression or unacceptable toxicity. To define a peripheral blood immune signature of response to PD-1 blockade in classical Hodgkin lymphoma, the study combined TCR beta sequencing with CyTOF. The paper's findings and limits, for the study overall: The study covered only a single clinical trial cohort, and the causes of the repertoire differences, possibly disease activity or prior therapy, were still not defined. Trial patients achieving complete response had baseline diversity similar to newly diagnosed patients, whereas partial responders and progressors had significantly lower diversity. By C4D1, a significant rise was seen in CD4+ TCR diversity but not in CD8+ TCR diversity (p=0.0027 vs p=0.16), and the rise was most apparent among complete responders (p=0.02). Lower diversity was observed in patients in whom nivolumab was started less than 1 year after ASCT, and these patients were excluded from later analyses so that confounding by immune reconstitution would be avoided. Baseline TCR diversity was reported as lower in newly diagnosed patients than in healthy donors, and lower still in relapsed/refractory patients.

Taken from the germline V gene (reference sequence), the CDR1 and CDR2 loops are SGHNT and YYREEE. A distance of 18 bases separates the germline ends of V and J, which lose 6 bases and 3 bases respectively. From the cysteine up to the phenylalanine, the CDR3 has a length of 15 residues. Only the CDR3 portion is preserved as DNA: 45 bases, with reading frame beginning at the first base. The Qiagen DNeasy kit was used to extract genomic DNA from unsorted PBMCs and from the negatively selected CD4+ and CD8+ fractions. Amplification of TCR beta CDR3 regions was done by immunoSEQ multiplex PCR with primers that anneal to V and J segments. A synthetic immune receptor repertoire was used to minimize amplification bias, and any remaining bias was removed computationally after sequencing. In the source study's methods: Repertoire diversity was quantified as the Shannon entropy index using custom Python scripts. Unsorted, CD4+ and CD8+ repertoires were analyzed separately, except for combined analyses in which CD4+ and CD8+ sequences were merged in silico. Clonal expansion was defined as at least a 2-fold frequency increase after treatment relative to C1D1, with a pseudocount of 0.5 for undetected baseline clones. Clones with 0 or 1 copy at C1D1 were classified as singleton clones, and clones with 2 or more copies were classified as non-singleton clones. Clones expanded in unsorted samples were annotated as CD4+, CD8+ or unknown by matching protein sequences in sorted samples from the same patient. Wilcoxon tests on paired samples were used to test diversity changes from C1D1 to C4D1. Entries here come from immuneACCESS through TCRdb and include only in-frame sequences with V and J called. Some clones fail to appear in such tables; in the studies checked, an unresolved V gene covers under half of the shortfall, and the cause of the remainder is unknown. For V, J and clone size, that table is used; D and trimming come from the DNA. The sample yields about 31,000 clones; just over 70% were counted once. Together, the top ten hold roughly 4% of the sample.

Turning to this clone: It lacks a known antigen. There are no base qualities to consult, and no much larger clone falls within one base.

The time point label, read with the paper, signifies: cycle 2 day 1 (C2D1) of nivolumab. Every trial patient had relapsed after autologous stem cell transplantation, and cohorts A, B and C differed in prior brentuximab vedotin exposure. The trial cohort included 55 to 60 patients with relapsed/refractory classical Hodgkin lymphoma, and each patient had a best overall response of complete response, partial response or progressive disease. In the multi-cohort phase II CheckMate 205 trial, trial patients received single-agent nivolumab. An independent review committee assessed best overall response by applying the 2007 International Working Group response criteria. Trial PBMCs were collected immediately before nivolumab initiation (C1D1) and during therapy at cycle 2 day 1 and cycle 4 day 1. Peripheral blood was collected in 8 mL Vacutainer Cell Preparation Tubes, from which PBMCs were isolated by centrifugation and then cryopreserved.

The source material was peripheral blood mononuclear cells (PBMCs), sampled before the second cycle of nivolumab. The TCR comes from a human donor with classical Hodgkin lymphoma. The rearranged segments are TRBV5-4 and TRBJ1-2; the D gene is perhaps TRBD1, on 5 matching bases. The bases are TGTGCCAGCACCGTCCAGGGCAGGACCTACTATGGCTACACCTTC. This codes for CASTVQGRTYYGYTF.